This T cell receptor (beta chain) was recorded in a study of blood T cell repertoires in COVID-19. Across the whole study: In each case, the material was cDNA or gDNA derived from T cells, B-cell-depleted T cells, or PBMCs.

Trimming stripped 3 bases from V and 6 bases from J, with 18 bases between. This CDR3 spans 15 amino acids. The germline V gene encodes CDR1 GTSNPN and CDR2 SVGIG (reference sequence). As processed by the authors: Amplification of reference gene primers provided the estimated nucleated cell counts. Libraries were prepared by immunoSEQ multiplex PCR; TCRdb keeps only in-frame clonotypes and omits some of them. V and J calls plus clone size are reproduced from that table; the DNA served to infer D and trimming. The data contain roughly 38,000 clones, roughly nine tenths of them singletons. Specimen: peripheral blood. This receptor was obtained from a man aged 50 to 60 with active COVID-19. V is TRBV30 and J is TRBJ1-3; D gene ambiguous. The CDR3 is CAWRNRGALENTIYF. CDR3 DNA: TGTGCCTGGAGGAACCGGGGAGCTCTGGAAAACACCATATATTTT. Full variable domain (outside the CDR3, taken from reference TRBV30 and TRBJ1-3): SQTIHQWPATLVQPVGSPLSLECTVEGTSNPNLYWYRQAAGRGLQLLFYSVGIGQISSEVPQNLSASRPQDRQFILSSKKLLLSDSGFYLCAWRNRGALENTIYFGEGSWLTVV.